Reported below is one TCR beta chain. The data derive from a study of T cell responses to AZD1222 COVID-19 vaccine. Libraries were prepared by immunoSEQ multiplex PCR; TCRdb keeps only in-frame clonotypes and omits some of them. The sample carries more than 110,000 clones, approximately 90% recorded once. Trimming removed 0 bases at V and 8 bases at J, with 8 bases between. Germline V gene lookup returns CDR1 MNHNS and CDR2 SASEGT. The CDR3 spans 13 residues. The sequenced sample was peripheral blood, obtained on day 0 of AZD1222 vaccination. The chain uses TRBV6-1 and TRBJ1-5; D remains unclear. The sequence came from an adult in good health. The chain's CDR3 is CASSEAWTKPQHF. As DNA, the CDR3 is TGTGCCAGCAGTGAAGCATGGACCAAGCCCCAGCATTTT.